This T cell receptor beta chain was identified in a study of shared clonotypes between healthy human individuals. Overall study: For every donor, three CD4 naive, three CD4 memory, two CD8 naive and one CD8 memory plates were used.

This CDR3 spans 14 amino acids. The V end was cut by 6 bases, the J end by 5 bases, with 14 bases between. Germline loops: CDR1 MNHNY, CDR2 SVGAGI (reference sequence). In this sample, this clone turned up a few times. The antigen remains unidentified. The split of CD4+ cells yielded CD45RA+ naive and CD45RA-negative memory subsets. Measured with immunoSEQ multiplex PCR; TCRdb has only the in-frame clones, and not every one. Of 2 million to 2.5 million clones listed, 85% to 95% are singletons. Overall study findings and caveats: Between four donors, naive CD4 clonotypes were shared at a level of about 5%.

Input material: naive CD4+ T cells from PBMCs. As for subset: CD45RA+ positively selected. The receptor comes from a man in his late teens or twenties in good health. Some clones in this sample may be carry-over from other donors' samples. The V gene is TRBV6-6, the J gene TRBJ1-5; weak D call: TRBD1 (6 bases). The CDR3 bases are TGTGCCAGCAGCATACAGGGCGCCTATCAGCCCCAGCATTTT. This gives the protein CASSIQGAYQPQHF.